Shown below are 27 T cell receptor beta chains from a single sample sequenced in a study of T-cell memory formation after mild COVID-19. TCRdb reprocessed the 5' RACE reads with MiXCR, giving one entry per CDR3 protein. The sample lists approximately 260,000 distinct CDR3 sequences; about a sixth were seen once. Sequencing was performed on PBMCs or a T cell subset sorted from them (not recorded which). Source of these receptors: a man aged 18 to 35 who had mild COVID-19 (a few samples of this study predate the infection). Cell type and time point are not known.

This clonotype was detected a few times. The chain carries TRBV5-1 and TRBJ2-6; no definite D call. The CDR3 sequence is 16 residues long. From germline, CDR1 is SGHRS and CDR2 YFSETQ. Trimming took 7 bases from V and 0 from J, leaving 14 bases between them. Written as DNA, the CDR3 is TGCGCCAGCTCTGGAACAGCAAGCTCTGGGGCCAACGTCCTGACTTTC. Translating gives CASSGTASSGANVLTF. Drawing the rest from reference TRBV5-1 and TRBJ2-6, the complete variable domain is KAGVTQTPRYLIKTRGQQVTLSCSPISGHRSVSWYQQTPGQGLQFLFEYFSETQRNKGNFPGRFSGRQFSNSRSEMNVSTLELGDSALYLCASSGTASSGANVLTFGAGSRLTVL.

The chain carries TRBV9 and TRBJ2-7; D is unresolved. Germline CDR1 reads SGDLS; CDR2 reads YYNGEE. CDR3 length: 15 residues. V lost 2 bases, J lost 0 bases, and 12 bases lay in between. Here the CDR3 reads CASSVTAHSSYEQYF. CDR3 nucleotides: TGTGCCAGCAGCGTCACAGCACACAGCTCCTACGAGCAGTACTTC.

The chain combines TRBV7-3 with TRBJ2-2, with 8 bases identical to TRBD1. V lost 5 bases to trimming and J lost 5 bases; unmatched junction nucleotides: 10. This CDR3 contains 16 residues. CDR1 and CDR2 (germline): SGHTA, FQGTGA. CDR3: CASSADRDRWTGELFF. CDR3 nucleotides: TGTGCCAGCAGCGCGGACAGGGATCGGTGGACCGGGGAGCTGTTTTTT.

V and J are TRBV28 and TRBJ2-1, with D possibly matching TRBD2 (5 bases). This CDR3 spans 14 amino acids. Germline CDR1 reads MDHEN; CDR2 reads SYDVKM. V was shortened by 5 bases and J by 9 bases, with 17 bases between the two germline ends. CDR3 DNA sequence: TGTGCCAGCAGTGTGATTAGCGCCTTGGGTGAGCAGTTCTTC. Translating gives CASSVISALGEQFF.

The chain links TRBV7-2 to TRBJ1-2, with a weak D call TRBD1 (5 bases). Trimming stripped 5 bases from V and 5 bases from J, with 21 bases between. The CDR3 runs to 16 residues. Looked up from germline, CDR1 is SGHTA and CDR2 is FQGNSA. The CDR3, as DNA: TGTGCCAGCAGCGCCTCCGGGGCCACCGAAGGGTATGGCTACACCTTC. Encoded protein: CASSASGATEGYGYTF.

The chain couples TRBV20-1 to TRBJ1-6; the D is unclear. This CDR3 region has 15 residues. The germline CDR1 and CDR2 sequences are DFQATT and SNEGSKA (reference sequence). V was shortened by 5 bases and J by 6 bases, with 17 bases between the two germline ends. CDR3 sequence (DNA): TGCAGTGCTGGAAACCCCGGAACGCCTAATTCACCCCTCCACTTT. Translating gives CSAGNPGTPNSPLHF.

Many counts were recorded for this clonotype. The genes are TRBV7-2 and TRBJ2-6; no reliable D call. The germline CDR1 and CDR2 sequences are SGHTA and FQGNSA. The CDR3 spans 16 residues. Trimming cost V 5 bases and J 0 bases, with 11 bases left between them. CDR3 in amino acids: CASSRAGRSGANVLTF. The CDR3 DNA is TGTGCCAGCAGCCGGGCCGGCCGCTCTGGGGCCAACGTCCTGACTTTC.

The V call is TRBV25-1, the J call TRBJ1-4; D call uncertain. The CDR3 consists of 16 residues. Deletions cut 1 base from V and 5 bases from J, with 14 bases between. Germline values: CDR1 MGHDK, CDR2 SYGVNS. The CDR3 bases are TGTGCCAGCAGTGAATCGATGAAGGCCTTAAATGAAAAACTGTTTTTT. Translation: CASSESMKALNEKLFF.

This clonotype was counted only a few times. The chain links TRBV7-2 to TRBJ2-5; no clear D gene. V lost 6 bases and J 1 base, leaving 12 bases between the germline ends. Germline values: CDR1 SGHTA, CDR2 FQGNSA. This CDR3 has 14 amino acids. DNA of the CDR3: TGTGCCAGCAGTCCGATGCGGACCCAAGAGACCCAGTACTTC. As protein: CASSPMRTQETQYF.

The chain couples TRBV30 to TRBJ2-7; TRBD1 agrees at 11 bases. The CDR3 contains 17 residues. The germline gives CDR1 GTSNPN, CDR2 SVGIG (reference sequence). Germline trimming cut 1 base from V and 1 base from J; bases unmatched to any gene: 9. The CDR3 is CAWSGDRGARPSYEQYF. CDR3 in DNA: TGTGCCTGGAGTGGGGACAGGGGGGCGCGTCCATCCTACGAGCAGTACTTC.

The chain recombines TRBV18 with TRBJ2-7; no reliable D call. Germline lookup yields CDR1 KGHSH and CDR2 LQKENI. This CDR3 spans 17 amino acids. Trimming cost V 0 bases and J 1 base, with 16 bases left between them. CDR3 DNA sequence: TGTGCCAGCTCACCACCTACTGGGCCCTCCGGGTCCTACGAGCAGTACTTC. It translates to CASSPPTGPSGSYEQYF.

The chain recombines TRBV12-3 or TRBV12-4 with TRBJ1-5; no clear D. V lost 6 bases, J lost 7 bases, and 10 bases lay in between. This CDR3 has 12 amino acids. CDR3 coding DNA: TGTGCCAGCAGCCCCGATACGCAGCCCCAGCATTTT. It is translated as CASSPDTQPQHF.

The table lists this clonotype with many counts. The V call is TRBV5-1, the J call TRBJ2-1, with D tentatively TRBD2 (6 bases). The CDR3 is 16 residues long. V lost 3 bases to trimming and J lost 0 bases, with 13 bases between them. Germline values: CDR1 SGHRS, CDR2 YFSETQ. The DNA for the CDR3 is TGCGCCAGCAGCTCCGGGACTTTCAGCTCCTACAATGAGCAGTTCTTC. Amino acids: CASSSGTFSSYNEQFF.

This clonotype was seen at least ten times. This chain connects TRBV18 to TRBJ2-6, with TRBD2 matching over 7 bases. J gave up 0 bases and V 3 bases, and 8 bases lay outside the gene matches. CDR3 size: 18 residues. The germline V gene encodes CDR1 KGHSH and CDR2 LQKENI. The CDR3 protein is CASSPLGRGLSGANVLTF. Written as DNA, the CDR3 is TGTGCCAGCTCACCCCTGGGGAGGGGACTCTCTGGGGCCAACGTCCTGACTTTC.

This clonotype appeared a few times. This sequence joins TRBV12-3 or TRBV12-4 and TRBJ1-2; unclear D gene. The CDR3 extends over 13 amino acids. V dropped 3 bases and J dropped 3 bases, with 8 bases sitting between them. In nucleotides, the CDR3 is TGTGCCAGCAGTTTCGACGGATACTATGGCTACACCTTC. Its translation: CASSFDGYYGYTF.

This clonotype is medium-sized by share. This chain connects TRBV7-2 to TRBJ2-1; tentative D call: TRBD1 (7 bases). There are 15 residues in the CDR3. Germline V gives CDR1 SGHTA, CDR2 FQGNSA. Trimming stripped 2 bases from V and 5 bases from J, with 13 bases between. The CDR3 region is CASSLTRGADNEQFF. DNA of the CDR3: TGTGCCAGCAGCTTAACCAGGGGGGCAGACAATGAGCAGTTCTTC.

This clonotype was seen a few times. The chain employs TRBV7-8 and TRBJ2-7; possible D gene TRBD2, 5 bases. Trimming took 0 bases from V and 0 from J, leaving 6 bases between them. Germline CDR1 reads SGHVS; CDR2 reads FQNEAQ. This CDR3 has 14 residues. The CDR3 loop reads CASSLAGSSYEQYV. The CDR3 region has the DNA TGTGCCAGCAGCTTAGCAGGGAGCTCCTACGAGCAGTACGTC.

The chain has TRBV6-5 and TRBJ2-1, with TRBD1 as a possible D gene (6 bases). CDR3 length equals 13 residues. Trimming left V 10 bases short and J 6 bases short, with 16 bases between. From germline, CDR1 is MNHEY and CDR2 SVGAGI. For the CDR3, the DNA is TGTGCCACCGCAGGGGTTGGCCCCAATGAGCAGTTCTTC. As protein: CATAGVGPNEQFF.

The V and J genes are TRBV4-3 and TRBJ2-1, with D unclear. Trimming left V 0 bases short and J 9 bases short, with 9 bases between. From germline, CDR1 is LGHNA and CDR2 YSLEER. This CDR3 is 13 amino acids long. Here the CDR3 reads CASSQDLTAEQFF. Written as DNA, the CDR3 is TGCGCCAGCAGCCAAGACCTAACGGCTGAGCAGTTCTTC.

Turning to this clonotype: This could be a read error, since a much larger clone is one nucleotide away. This chain links TRBV15 with TRBJ2-3; no firm D call. This CDR3 has 13 amino acids. Germline CDR1 and CDR2: LNHNV and YYDKDF (reference sequence). This CDR3 is CANSRDTVNTQYF. The CDR3 bases are TGTGCCAACAGCAGAGATACAGTGAATACGCAGTATTTT.

This chain uses TRBV6-1 with TRBJ1-1; possibly TRBD1 for D (6 bases). The germline V gene has CDR1 MNHNS and CDR2 SASEGT. The CDR3 covers 13 residues. Trimming stripped 6 bases from V and 1 base from J, with 9 bases between. The CDR3 DNA reads TGTGCCAGCAGCGACAGGAGGAACACTGAAGCTTTCTTT. This sequence encodes CASSDRRNTEAFF.

The V and J genes are TRBV7-9 and TRBJ1-2; no definite D call. The V end was cut by 1 base, the J end by 8 bases, with 20 bases between. The CDR3 extends over 16 amino acids. CDR1 SEHNR and CDR2 FQNEAQ come from the germline V gene (reference sequence). The CDR3 protein is CASSLGSARELEGYTF. CDR3 DNA sequence: TGTGCCAGCAGCTTAGGATCGGCAAGGGAGCTGGAAGGCTACACCTTC.

The chain has TRBV15 and TRBJ1-4; D possibly corresponds to TRBD1 (5 bases). This CDR3 contains 16 residues. V dropped 0 bases and J dropped 0 bases, with 8 bases sitting between them. Germline loops: CDR1 LNHNV, CDR2 YYDKDF (reference sequence). CDR3 sequence: CATSRDGGATNEKLFF. The CDR3 bases are TGTGCCACCAGCAGAGATGGAGGGGCAACTAATGAAAAACTGTTTTTT.

This clonotype has a handful of counts. This chain links TRBV18 with TRBJ2-7; TRBD1 might be the D (5 bases). This CDR3 has 17 residues. Per the germline V gene, CDR1 is KGHSH and CDR2 is LQKENI. Trimming took off 3 bases at V and 0 bases at J, with 18 bases between the two ends. The CDR3 DNA follows: TGTGCCAGCTCACCCCCCGACGGGCAGGGAAACTCCTACGAGCAGTACTTC. Translation gives CASSPPDGQGNSYEQYF.

The chain links TRBV20-1 to TRBJ1-1; maybe TRBD1 (6 bases). The germline CDR1 and CDR2 sequences are DFQATT and SNEGSKA (reference sequence). The CDR3 extends over 13 amino acids. The germline V and J ends were trimmed by 4 bases and 4 bases, with 13 bases remaining between them. CDR3 residues: CSAKDRPFTEAFF. The CDR3 DNA sequence: TGCAGTGCTAAAGACAGGCCTTTCACTGAAGCTTTCTTT.

This clonotype was seen a handful of times. This rearrangement joins TRBV2 to TRBJ2-5; 7 positions match TRBD2. The CDR3 loop spans 11 amino acids. Per the germline V gene, CDR1 is SNHLY and CDR2 is FYNNEI. V gave up 7 bases and J gave up 9 bases; unmatched junction bases: 5. CDR3 nucleotides: TGTGCCAGCAATCGCGGGGGAGCCCAGTACTTC. Its translation is CASNRGGAQYF.

This clonotype has at least ten counts. The CDR3 is CASSRVWDGLGTEAFF. CDR3 nucleotides: TGTGCCAGCAGCAGAGTCTGGGACGGTCTGGGGACTGAAGCTTTCTTT. V and J are TRBV5-5 and TRBJ1-1, with D tentatively TRBD1 (5 bases). Germline lookup yields CDR1 SGHKS and CDR2 YYEKEE (reference sequence). The length of the CDR3 is 16 residues. The germline V and J ends were trimmed by 4 bases and 5 bases, with 21 bases remaining between them.